This T cell receptor beta chain was found in a study of T cells in Graves' hyperthyroidism and ophthalmopathy. Study conclusions and caveats: Ophthalmopathy, as predicted by the model, came a median about seven months after the prediction. Also found in blood were most expanded thyroid clonotypes above 0.001.

Reasons for excluding patients were uncontrolled infection, other autoimmune disease, pregnancy or lactation. The diagnostic basis comprised clinical symptoms, serum thyroxine and TRAb, thyroid ultrasound and orbital computed tomography. Concerning this clonotype: Its antigen is not known.

Using RNA transcripts as the source, TCR beta CDR3 regions were amplified. First-round RT-PCR targeting the TCR CDR3 was performed with the HTBI primer set. Each CDR3 protein is one row after TCRdb ran MiXCR on the multiplex PCR reads. Of hundreds of thousands of distinct CDR3 sequences detected, approximately 42% appear once; the ten largest clones hold roughly 7.2%. The CDR3 extends over 12 amino acids. Trimming took 2 bases from V and 5 from J, leaving 10 bases between them. CDR1 is SQVTM, CDR2 ANQGSEA, per germline. Sequencing was performed on peripheral blood or thyroid tissue (not recorded which). This clonotype was obtained from an adult man with Graves' disease, either hyperthyroidism or ophthalmopathy (not recorded which). V is TRBV29-1 and J is TRBJ2-7; tentative D call: TRBD2 (7 bases). The DNA for the CDR3 is TGCAGCGTTGAAACGGGGGGCCACGAGCAGTACTTC. Protein product: CSVETGGHEQYF.